This passage covers 8 T cell receptor beta chains from one sample sequenced in a study of blood T cells in healthy people across ages. It was with a sample-barcoded 5' primer and a J-beta primer mix that a second PCR of roughly 7 to 12 cycles was run. TCRdb processed the 5' RACE reads anew with MiXCR; each CDR3 protein has one entry. The top ten clones hold 22% of a sample with hundreds of thousands of distinct CDR3 sequences, 58% of them seen once. The sample was blood. Every receptor here comes from a man aged 30 to 39 in good health.

Here the CDR3 reads CASSVAVGADTQYF. DNA for the CDR3: TGTGCCAGCAGCGTAGCAGTAGGGGCAGATACGCAGTATTTT. This chain links TRBV9 with TRBJ2-3; D might be TRBD1 (5 bases). This CDR3 contains 14 residues. The germline V gene encodes CDR1 SGDLS and CDR2 YYNGEE. V dropped 0 bases and J dropped 4 bases, with 9 bases sitting between them.

This clonotype appeared a single time. The chain uses TRBV4-1 and TRBJ2-1; maybe TRBD2 (6 bases). The CDR3 is made up of 14 amino acids. Trimming removed 10 bases at V and 9 bases at J, with 22 bases between. The germline gives CDR1 MGHRA, CDR2 YSYEKL. CDR3 DNA: TGCGCCACCCAAAGAACGGGAGTTGGTGGTGAGCAGTTCTTC. As protein: CATQRTGVGGEQFF.

This sequence joins TRBV6-1 and TRBJ2-3, with 7 nucleotides matching TRBD2. This CDR3 has 17 residues. Trimming took 4 bases from V and 2 from J; bases not matched to a gene: 12. Germline CDR1 is MNHNS and CDR2 is SASEGT. CDR3 amino acids: CASSGRGTTLFTDTQYF. The CDR3 DNA reads TGTGCCAGCAGTGGCCGTGGGACTACATTATTCACAGATACGCAGTATTTT.

This sequence joins TRBV12-3 or TRBV12-4 and TRBJ1-6; D is perhaps TRBD1 (6 bases). This CDR3 region has 14 residues. V lost 3 bases, J lost 11 bases, and 14 bases lay in between. The CDR3 coding sequence is TGTGCCAGCAGTTTCGACAGGATACGTCCACCCCTCCACTTT. Its translation is CASSFDRIRPPLHF.

In DNA, the CDR3 is TGTGCCAGCAGCCCAGGCTGGCAGCTAGGTGAAAAACTGTTTTTT. Protein: CASSPGWQLGEKLFF. The J gene is TRBJ1-4, the V gene TRBV7-2; no reliable D call. Per the germline V gene, CDR1 is SGHTA and CDR2 is FQGNSA. The CDR3 has 15 residues. Trimming pared 5 bases from V and 7 bases from J, leaving 17 bases between.

In DNA form, the CDR3 reads TGCGCCAGCTGGATAGCGGGGGGCCAAGAGACCCAGTACTTC. Translated: CASWIAGGQETQYF. The chain uses TRBV5-1 and TRBJ2-5, with 10 positions matching TRBD2. The CDR3 length is 14 residues. Germline CDR1 reads SGHRS; CDR2 reads YFSETQ. The J segment lost 1 base and the V segment lost 7 bases, leaving 4 bases of the junction unmatched. The full variable domain, rest sourced from reference TRBV5-1 and TRBJ2-5, is KAGVTQTPRYLIKTRGQQVTLSCSPISGHRSVSWYQQTPGQGLQFLFEYFSETQRNKGNFPGRFSGRQFSNSRSEMNVSTLELGDSALYLCASWIAGGQETQYFGPGTRLLVL.

The chain combines TRBV10-3 with TRBJ1-1; D might be TRBD1 (6 bases). The CDR3 sequence is 13 residues long. Germline V gene sequence: CDR1 ENHRY, CDR2 SYGVKD. The ends were cut back, 10 bases at V and 0 bases at J, with 12 bases in the middle. CDR3 sequence: CATSGQMNTEAFF. In DNA, the CDR3 is TGTGCCACCTCGGGACAAATGAACACTGAAGCTTTCTTT.

The table lists this clonotype with a few counts. The rearrangement links TRBV29-1 to TRBJ2-6, with no clear D. Trimming cost V 6 bases and J 6 bases, with 6 bases left between them. The germline V gene has CDR1 SQVTM and CDR2 ANQGSEA. The CDR3 covers 11 residues. CDR3 sequence (DNA): TGCAGCGTGTGGGAGGCCAACGTCCTGACTTTC. Its translation: CSVWEANVLTF.